These T cell receptor beta chains were read from a single sample in a study of T cells in localized non-small cell lung cancer. Generated by immunoSEQ multiplex PCR, the TCRdb table keeps only in-frame clones and is missing some. The top ten hold over 15% of the sample, which has about 45,000 clones, 81% seen once. The sample here was peripheral blood mononuclear cells, taken before any cancer treatment. The receptors come from a man aged 35-75 years with stage III lung adenocarcinoma. Both conserved end residues are part of each CDR3. A D gene is named only where the DNA matches it firmly. Not all rows give a size; the values are once, few, many and, for expanded clones, a class.

d_call,clone_size,v_call,j_call,cdr3_nt,cdr3_aa
NA,NA,TRBV5-4,TRBJ1-1,TGTGCCAGCAGCTATGAGGGGGAGGTTGAATTAAACGGGGCTTTCTTT,CASSYEGEVELNGAFF
NA,NA,TRBV30,TRBJ2-7,TGTGCCTGGGCGGACTCGTACGAGCAGTACTTC,CAWADSYEQYF
NA,NA,TRBV27,TRBJ1-5,TGTGCCAGCAGTTTATCAGGGTACGATCAGCCCCAGCATTTT,CASSLSGYDQPQHF
TRBD2,NA,TRBV19,TRBJ2-7,TGTGCCAGTAGTATAGCGACTAGCGGGGGCTACGAGCAGTACTTC,CASSIATSGGYEQYF
TRBD1,NA,TRBV6-5,TRBJ2-2,TGTGCCAGCAGTTACCGGGGACAGGGGGCCACCGGGGAGCTGTTTTTT,CASSYRGQGATGELFF
TRBD1,NA,TRBV9,TRBJ2-3,TGTGCCAGCAGCGTAGGGACAGGGGTCACAGATACGCAGTATTTT,CASSVGTGVTDTQYF
TRBD1,few,TRBV27,TRBJ2-3,TGTGCCAGCAGTTTATCTTTCAGACAGGGCCCCACAGATACGCAGTATTTT,CASSLSFRQGPTDTQYF
NA,NA,TRBV5-4,TRBJ2-5,TGTGCCAGCAGGGGGGGACAGCGAGAGACCCAGTACTTC,CASRGGQRETQYF
NA,NA,TRBV18,TRBJ1-1,TGTGCCAGCTCACCAACGGGTAAGGGCACTGAAGCTTTCTTT,CASSPTGKGTEAFF
NA,NA,TRBV30,TRBJ2-7,TGTGCCTGGAGCAGCAGGCTAATCGGCGAGCAGTACTTC,CAWSSRLIGEQYF
NA,NA,TRBV5-6,TRBJ1-4,TGTGCCAGCAGCTTTACAGCTTCAACTAATGAAAAACTGTTTTTT,CASSFTASTNEKLFF
NA,NA,TRBV20-1,TRBJ1-5,TGCAGTGCCGGGGGGGACCAGCCCCAGCATTTT,CSAGGDQPQHF
TRBD2,NA,TRBV5-1,TRBJ2-1,TGCGCCAGCAGCACCCCCGGGTTAGCGGGGGGAGAGCAGTTCTTC,CASSTPGLAGGEQFF
TRBD2,NA,TRBV6-1,TRBJ2-5,TGTGCCAGCACTACTAGCGGGGGGCCGTTTGGAACCCAGTACTTC,CASTTSGGPFGTQYF
NA,NA,TRBV18,TRBJ2-1,TGTGCCAGCTCACCATCGGCAGGGGGGAGTCCTCTGCGCGGCCAGTTCTTC,CASSPSAGGSPLRGQFF
NA,NA,TRBV5-1,TRBJ2-7,TGCGCCAGCAGCTTAGGGGGAACGGGAAACGAGCAGTACTTC,CASSLGGTGNEQYF
TRBD2,NA,TRBV27,TRBJ2-2,TGTGCCAGCAGTTGGGCTCTAGCGGGGCCCCAAAGGGACACCGGGGAGCTGTTTTTT,CASSWALAGPQRDTGELFF
NA,NA,TRBV27,TRBJ2-5,TGTGCCAGCAGTTCACGGACGGAGAGGGATCAAGAGACCCAGTACTTC,CASSSRTERDQETQYF
NA,few,TRBV6-1,TRBJ1-5,TGTGCCAGCAGTGAGCTTCGGGATCAGCCCCAGCATTTT,CASSELRDQPQHF
TRBD2,NA,TRBV6-1,TRBJ2-7,TGTGCCTCCCCGGGGGGAAAATACTCCTACGAGCAGTACTTC,CASPGGKYSYEQYF
TRBD1,few,TRBV7-6,TRBJ2-3,TGTGCCAGCAGCCTCCGGGACAGCGATGTTGCAGATACGCAGTATTTT,CASSLRDSDVADTQYF
NA,few,TRBV25-1,TRBJ2-3,TGTGCCAGCAGTGAGGGGGCGACAGAGTCCCCTAGCACAGATACGCAGTATTTT,CASSEGATESPSTDTQYF
TRBD1,NA,TRBV15,TRBJ2-7,TGTGCCACCAGCAGACTGATCGATCCGGGACAGGGAAAGCACGAGCAGTACTTC,CATSRLIDPGQGKHEQYF
NA,NA,TRBV7-6,TRBJ2-3,TGTGCCAGCAGCCCCCTTAGCACAGATACGCAGTATTTT,CASSPLSTDTQYF
TRBD1,few,TRBV30,TRBJ1-5,TGTGCCTGGAGTGTAAGGGGGACAGGGGGCGGCCTACAGCATTTT,CAWSVRGTGGGLQHF
NA,NA,TRBV30,TRBJ1-3,TGTGCCTGGAGCAGGGCAGTCTCTGGAAACACCATATATTTT,CAWSRAVSGNTIYF
NA,few,TRBV11-2,TRBJ2-3,TGTGCCAGCAGTTCTCCCGGGGAGGGGGCCATAATAGATACGCAGTATTTT,CASSSPGEGAIIDTQYF
NA,NA,TRBV4-2,TRBJ2-1,TGTGCCAGCAGCCAAGATCACAGAGGGGCAGCCTACAATGAGCAGTTCTTC,CASSQDHRGAAYNEQFF
NA,few,TRBV6-5,TRBJ2-7,TGTGCCAGCAGTTACTATGGGGGAAGCTCCTACGAGCAGTACTTC,CASSYYGGSSYEQYF
NA,NA,TRBV5-1,TRBJ2-7,TGTGCCAGCAGCTTGGGGGACACTTACGAGCAGTACTTC,CASSLGDTYEQYF
TRBD1,NA,TRBV10-3,TRBJ2-3,TGTGCCATCAGCCGCCGGGGACAGGACATGGGTACAGATACGCAGTATTTT,CAISRRGQDMGTDTQYF
NA,NA,TRBV18,TRBJ2-5,TGTGCCAGCTCAAGTATACATGAGACCCAGTACTTC,CASSSIHETQYF
NA,NA,TRBV7-9,TRBJ2-7,TGTGCCAGCAGCTTAAACGCGGAGCAGTACTTC,CASSLNAEQYF
TRBD2,NA,TRBV11-2,TRBJ2-1,TGTGCCAGCAGCCCCCCTACTAGCGGGGTATACAATGAGCAGTTCTTC,CASSPPTSGVYNEQFF
TRBD2,NA,TRBV7-3,TRBJ2-3,TGTGCCAGCAGCTCAGGACTAGCGGGTGGGCGGGAAGATACGCAGTATTTT,CASSSGLAGGREDTQYF
NA,NA,TRBV7-3,TRBJ2-2,TGTGCCAGCAGCTCAGACACCGGGGAGCTGTTTTTT,CASSSDTGELFF
TRBD2,NA,TRBV4-1,TRBJ2-1,TGCGCCAGCAGCCTCTACACTAGCGGGGGGGCGAATGAGCAGTTCTTC,CASSLYTSGGANEQFF
TRBD1,NA,TRBV6-1,TRBJ1-2,TGTGCCAGCAGTTTGACAGGGCCGTCGTATGGCTACACCTTC,CASSLTGPSYGYTF
NA,NA,TRBV6-6,TRBJ2-1,TGTGCCAGCAGTTACAGAACAGGCTCCTACAATGAGCAGTTCTTC,CASSYRTGSYNEQFF
NA,NA,TRBV5-8,TRBJ2-1,TGTGCCAGCAGCTTCCGTGGCAGAAGCTACAATGAGCAGTTCTTC,CASSFRGRSYNEQFF
TRBD1,NA,TRBV10-3,TRBJ2-3,TGTGCCATCAGTAACAGGGGGCAGTCCACAGATACGCAGTATTTT,CAISNRGQSTDTQYF
NA,NA,TRBV29-1,TRBJ2-1,TGCAGCGTTCCGAGAGACAGTTTAAACAATGAGCAGTTCTTC,CSVPRDSLNNEQFF
NA,NA,TRBV6-1,TRBJ1-2,TGTGCCAGCAGTGGCATTTGGGGGGACTATGGCTACACCTTC,CASSGIWGDYGYTF
TRBD2,NA,TRBV30,TRBJ2-3,TGTGCCTGGAGTGTAGTGACTAGCGGGGGGACCAGTGTGTATTTT,CAWSVVTSGGTSVYF
NA,NA,TRBV5-1,TRBJ2-5,TGCGCCAGCACCGTACAGGGCACGGAAGAGACCCAGTACTTC,CASTVQGTEETQYF
NA,NA,TRBV6-1,TRBJ2-7,TGTGCCAGCAGGTTGTGGAGGGACGGGTACGAGCAGTACTTC,CASRLWRDGYEQYF
NA,once,TRBV30,TRBJ2-1,TGTGCCTGGACTGACGGGATTAGCGTAATAGATGAGCAGTTCTTC,CAWTDGISVIDEQFF
TRBD2,NA,TRBV6-4,TRBJ2-1,TGTGCCAGCAGTGAGAGAGCGGGGGGGCAGAATGAGCAGTTCTTC,CASSERAGGQNEQFF
TRBD2,once,TRBV7-2,TRBJ2-7,TGTGCCAGCAGCTTAAGGCGGGGGAGAGACTACGAGCAGTACTTC,CASSLRRGRDYEQYF
TRBD2,NA,TRBV6-1,TRBJ2-4,TGTGCCAGCACGCAGCGGGAGTTGGGCATTCAGTACTTC,CASTQRELGIQYF
NA,NA,TRBV27,TRBJ1-4,TGTGCCAGCAGTTTTATCCCTAATGAAAAACTGTTTTTT,CASSFIPNEKLFF
NA,NA,TRBV12-5,TRBJ2-7,TGTGCTAGTGGTTTGGTACAGGGTTTCTACGAGCAGTACTTC,CASGLVQGFYEQYF
NA,NA,TRBV29-1,TRBJ2-1,TGCAGCGTTGAAGGGTTGCCTAACAGATTAAGAAAAAGTGAGCAGTTCTTC,CSVEGLPNRLRKSEQFF